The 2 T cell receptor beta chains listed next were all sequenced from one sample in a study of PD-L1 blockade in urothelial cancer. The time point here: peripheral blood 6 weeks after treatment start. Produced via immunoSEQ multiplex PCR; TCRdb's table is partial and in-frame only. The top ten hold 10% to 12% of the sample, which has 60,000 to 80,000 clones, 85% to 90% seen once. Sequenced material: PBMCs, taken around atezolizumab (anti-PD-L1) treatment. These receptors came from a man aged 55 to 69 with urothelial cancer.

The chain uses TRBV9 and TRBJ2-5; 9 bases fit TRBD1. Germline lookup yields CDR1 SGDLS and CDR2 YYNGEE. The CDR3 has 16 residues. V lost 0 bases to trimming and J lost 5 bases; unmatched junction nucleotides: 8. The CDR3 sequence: CASSVEGTGIRETQYF. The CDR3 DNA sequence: TGTGCCAGCAGCGTAGAAGGGACAGGGATTAGGGAGACCCAGTACTTC.

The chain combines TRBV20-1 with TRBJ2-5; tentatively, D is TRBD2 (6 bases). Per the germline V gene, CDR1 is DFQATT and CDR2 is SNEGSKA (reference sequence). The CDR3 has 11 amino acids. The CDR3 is CSGRTDWTQYF. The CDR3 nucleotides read TGCTCGGGGAGGACGGATTGGACCCAGTACTTC.